This T cell receptor (beta chain) was captured by sequencing in a study of blood T cell repertoires in COVID-19. This CDR3 spans 16 amino acids. Germline CDR1 reads SEHNR; CDR2 reads FQNEAQ (reference sequence). With V trimmed by 5 bases and J by 0 bases, 10 bases remained unmatched. The table came from immunoSEQ multiplex PCR; TCRdb's copy has only in-frame clones and leaves some out. The table shows under 95,000 clones, with about 88% occurring only once. Sequences were obtained from peripheral blood. The TCR sequence derives from a man aged 40-50 years with acute or convalescent COVID-19. J is TRBJ2-7 and V is TRBV7-9, with 7 nucleotides matching TRBD1. CDR3 nucleotide sequence: TGTGCCAGCAGCCCACCCTCGGGACAGAACTCCTACGAGCAGTACTTC. Amino acid sequence: CASSPPSGQNSYEQYF.